The 5 T cell receptor beta chains presented below share a single source sample, sequenced in a study of blood T cell repertoires in COVID-19. The assay was immunoSEQ multiplex PCR, and TCRdb's table has in-frame clones only and misses some. The sample records about 250,000 clones, about 91% being singletons. Sequencing input: peripheral blood. The receptors here all came from a man of 80 years or more with acute or convalescent COVID-19.

A remark on this clone: Relative to the germline gene, one junction end is altered; a read error may explain this. V and J are TRBV27 and TRBJ2-7, with D perhaps TRBD1 (6 bases). The V gene's germline CDR1 is MNHEY and CDR2 SMNVEV (reference sequence). CDR3 size: 15 residues. CDR3 DNA sequence: TGTACCAGCAGTTTTTCAACAGACGCCCAGGGGGAGCAGTACTTC. This encodes CTSSFSTDAQGEQYF.

The chain recombines TRBV28 with TRBJ1-5, with no clear D. Trimming pared 3 bases from V and 8 bases from J, leaving 5 bases between. Per germline, CDR1 MDHEN and CDR2 SYDVKM. This CDR3 has 11 residues. The CDR3 reads CASSFREPQHF. The CDR3 nucleotides read TGTGCCAGCAGTTTCCGGGAGCCCCAGCATTTT.

J is TRBJ2-1 and V is TRBV6-6; D might be TRBD1 (6 bases). Germline values: CDR1 MNHNY, CDR2 SVGAGI (reference sequence). V dropped 2 bases and J dropped 7 bases, with 15 bases sitting between them. This CDR3 has 15 residues. CDR3 amino acids: CASSYIEQGGNEQFF. Here the CDR3 DNA reads TGTGCCAGCAGTTACATCGAACAGGGTGGGAATGAGCAGTTCTTC.

The chain uses TRBV5-1 and TRBJ2-3, with D unresolved. The CDR3 runs 15 residues. Per the germline V gene, CDR1 is SGHRS and CDR2 is YFSETQ. Trimming shortened V by 1 base and J by 0 bases, and 9 bases separated the two germline ends. In nucleotides, the CDR3 is TGCGCCAGCAGCTTGAGCACCTTTAGCACAGATACGCAGTATTTT. As protein: CASSLSTFSTDTQYF.

This rearrangement joins TRBV29-1 to TRBJ2-1; 7 bases align to TRBD1. V shed 5 bases and J 5 bases; nucleotides not matched to a gene: 9. CDR3 length: 14 residues. Per germline, CDR1 SQVTM and CDR2 ANQGSEA. CDR3 in DNA: TGCAGCGTTCAGGGACAGATTGCAAACAATGAGCAGTTCTTC. Protein product: CSVQGQIANNEQFF.